The 32 T cell receptor beta chains reported below all come from one sample, sequenced in a study of CD8 T cells in ankylosing spondylitis. MiXCR, run by TCRdb on the 5' RACE reads, gives a single entry per CDR3 protein. The sample consists of roughly 200,000 distinct CDR3 sequences, around 13% of them appearing once. Sequenced material: blood, either unsorted or a sorted T cell fraction (not recorded which). These receptors originate from a male donor with ankylosing spondylitis or in good health (not recorded which).

This clonotype was observed a handful of times. The genes are TRBV4-1 and TRBJ1-1; perhaps TRBD1 as D (5 bases). Germline values: CDR1 MGHRA, CDR2 YSYEKL. V lost 0 bases and J 2 bases, leaving 10 bases between the germline ends. CDR3 length: 15 amino acids. CDR3 region: CASSQDGGKNTEAFF. The CDR3 DNA reads TGCGCCAGCAGCCAAGATGGGGGGAAAAACACTGAAGCTTTCTTT.

Notes on this clonotype: This may be a read error, as it is one base from a much larger clone. V usage is TRBV20-1 and J usage is TRBJ2-1, with D possibly matching TRBD2 (5 bases). CDR1 is DFQATT, CDR2 SNEGSKA, per germline (reference sequence). The CDR3 totals 15 residues. CDR3 DNA sequence: TGCTGTGCTAGAGATACGGGGAGCTCCTACAATGAGCAGTTCTTC. Amino acid sequence: CCARDTGSSYNEQFF.

This clonotype was seen only a few times. Written as DNA, the CDR3 is TGTGCCACCAGCAGAGTGGCTGGTGAGCAGTTCTTC. Amino acids: CATSRVAGEQFF. The chain recombines TRBV15 with TRBJ2-1; D gene unclear. Germline-derived CDR1 and CDR2 are LNHNV and YYDKDF (reference sequence). The CDR3 has 12 amino acids. Between the trimmed V and J ends, which lost 1 base and 9 bases, there was a span of 7 bases.

Only one count was recorded for this clonotype. The chain links TRBV30 to TRBJ2-7; D possibly corresponds to TRBD1 (6 bases). With 3 bases removed from V and 7 bases from J, the gap between germline ends came to 19 bases. This CDR3 contains 14 residues. Germline assignment: CDR1 GTSNPN and CDR2 SVGIG (reference sequence). The CDR3: CAWRFGTQPGEQYF. In nucleotides, the CDR3 is TGTGCCTGGAGATTTGGGACACAGCCGGGAGAGCAGTACTTC.

Notes on this clonotype: A read error may produce the germline difference seen at one junction end. J is TRBJ2-1 and V is TRBV24-1; D gene ambiguous. The germline gives CDR1 KGHDR, CDR2 SFDVKD. CDR3 length equals 12 residues. This chain's CDR3 is CATSDTVDERFF. CDR3 sequence (DNA): TGTGCCACCAGTGATACGGTCGATGAGCGGTTCTTC.

This clonotype was counted at least ten times. V gene TRBV5-1 combines with J gene TRBJ1-1; D remains ambiguous. CDR1 and CDR2 from the germline V gene are SGHRS and YFSETQ. Trimming took off 0 bases at V and 1 base at J, with 10 bases between the two ends. The CDR3 covers 15 residues. The DNA for the CDR3 is TGCGCCAGCAGCTTGGGGGATGGAGGGAACACTGAAGCTTTCTTT. Translated: CASSLGDGGNTEAFF.

This chain uses TRBV5-1 with TRBJ2-7, with 9 positions matching TRBD1. This CDR3 has 14 residues. Germline values: CDR1 SGHRS, CDR2 YFSETQ. The ends lost 3 bases at V and 3 bases at J; junction bases unmatched: 4. For the CDR3, the DNA is TGCGCCAGCAGCTCGACGGGACAGGGCTACGAGCAGTACTTC. This sequence encodes CASSSTGQGYEQYF. Looking up the rest from reference TRBV5-1 and TRBJ2-7 gives the full variable domain: KAGVTQTPRYLIKTRGQQVTLSCSPISGHRSVSWYQQTPGQGLQFLFEYFSETQRNKGNFPGRFSGRQFSNSRSEMNVSTLELGDSALYLCASSSTGQGYEQYFGPGTRLTVT.

This clonotype appeared a few times. The chain combines TRBV5-6 with TRBJ2-1; D ambiguous. The V and J ends lost 1 base and 0 bases respectively, with 8 bases between them. Germline-derived CDR1 and CDR2 are SGHDT and YYEEEE. The CDR3 runs to 15 residues. The CDR3 reads CASSLSASSYNEQFF. Written as DNA, the CDR3 is TGTGCCAGCAGCTTGTCGGCCTCCTCCTACAATGAGCAGTTCTTC. Together with reference TRBV5-6 and TRBJ2-1, the CDR3 gives the full variable domain: DAGVTQSPTHLIKTRGQQVTLRCSPKSGHDTVSWYQQALGQGPQFIFQYYEEEERQRGNFPDRFSGHQFPNYSSELNVNALLLGDSALYLCASSLSASSYNEQFFGPGTRLTVL.

This clonotype was picked up many times. This chain uses TRBV12-3 or TRBV12-4 with TRBJ2-3; the D gene is possibly TRBD2 (6 bases). The CDR3 runs 15 residues. V was trimmed by 2 bases and J by 2 bases, leaving 11 bases between them. The CDR3 nucleotides are TGTGCCAGCAGTTTAACTAGCCTGAACACAGATACGCAGTATTTT. Protein sequence: CASSLTSLNTDTQYF.

V and J are TRBV7-9 and TRBJ2-2; D not certain. This CDR3 is built from 13 residues. Germline loops: CDR1 SEHNR, CDR2 FQNEAQ (reference sequence). Trimming removed 7 bases at V and 3 bases at J, with 9 bases between. Here the CDR3 reads CASTIEDTGELFF. The CDR3 nucleotides read TGTGCCAGCACCATAGAGGACACCGGGGAGCTGTTTTTT. Combining the CDR3 with reference TRBV7-9 and TRBJ2-2 gives the whole variable domain DTGVSQNPRHKITKRGQNVTFRCDPISEHNRLYWYRQTLGQGPEFLTYFQNEAQLEKSRLLSDRFSAERPKGSFSTLEIQRTEQGDSAMYLCASTIEDTGELFFGEGSRLTVL.

This clonotype showed up many times. J is TRBJ2-7 and V is TRBV5-5; D possibly corresponds to TRBD2 (5 bases). V was shortened by 2 bases and J by 1 base, with 7 bases between the two germline ends. This CDR3 contains 13 residues. From germline, CDR1 is SGHKS and CDR2 YYEKEE (reference sequence). As DNA, the CDR3 is TGTGCCAGCAGCTTCCTAGCATCCTACGAGCAGTACTTC. Amino acid sequence: CASSFLASYEQYF.

This clonotype was counted between two and nine times. The V call is TRBV9, the J call TRBJ2-3; unclear D gene. CDR1 is SGDLS and CDR2 is YYNGEE in the germline V gene. Trimming cost V 0 bases and J 3 bases, with 5 bases left between them. There are 13 residues in the CDR3. The CDR3 spells CASSVVLTDTQYF. For the CDR3, the DNA is TGTGCCAGCAGCGTAGTATTGACAGATACGCAGTATTTT. Based on the CDR3 plus reference TRBV9 and TRBJ2-3, the full variable domain is DSGVTQTPKHLITATGQRVTLRCSPRSGDLSVYWYQQSLDQGLQFLIQYYNGEERAKGNILERFSAQQFPDLHSELNLSSLELGDSALYFCASSVVLTDTQYFGPGTRLTVL.

This clonotype was seen many times. The chain employs TRBV5-1 and TRBJ2-2; D remains unclear. Germline V gives CDR1 SGHRS, CDR2 YFSETQ. Trimming pared 3 bases from V and 4 bases from J, leaving 25 bases between. This CDR3 comprises 19 residues. The CDR3 DNA is TGCGCCAGCAGCTCCCCCTCCTCCGAGGTCGTTCGAGCCACCGGGGAGCTGTTTTTT. Its translation is CASSSPSSEVVRATGELFF. The whole variable domain, filled in from reference TRBV5-1 and TRBJ2-2, reads KAGVTQTPRYLIKTRGQQVTLSCSPISGHRSVSWYQQTPGQGLQFLFEYFSETQRNKGNFPGRFSGRQFSNSRSEMNVSTLELGDSALYLCASSSPSSEVVRATGELFFGEGSRLTVL.

This clonotype was seen only a few times. The rearrangement uses TRBV3-1 and TRBJ2-1; 9 positions match TRBD2. Trimming cost V 4 bases and J 5 bases; bases outside gene matches: 12. This CDR3 has 17 amino acids. Germline lookup yields CDR1 LGHDT and CDR2 YNNKEL (reference sequence). CDR3 residues: CASSPGAGGPLNNEQFF. In nucleotides, the CDR3 is TGTGCCAGCAGCCCAGGAGCGGGGGGCCCCCTTAACAATGAGCAGTTCTTC.

This clonotype was recorded at least ten times. The chain has TRBV12-3 or TRBV12-4 and TRBJ1-5; the match to TRBD1 covers 7 bases. The CDR3 covers 16 residues. The V and J ends lost 5 bases and 5 bases, in that order; junction bases with no gene match: 12. CDR3 sequence: CASSLFWTGGDQPQHF. CDR3 nucleotides: TGTGCCAGCAGTCTCTTTTGGACAGGCGGGGATCAGCCCCAGCATTTT.

The rearrangement links TRBV6-5 to TRBJ1-4; D perhaps matches TRBD1 (5 bases). V lost 4 bases to trimming and J lost 6 bases, with 15 bases between them. This CDR3 contains 15 residues. Germline loops: CDR1 MNHEY, CDR2 SVGAGI. The CDR3 loop is CASSSQEWRDEKLFF. The CDR3 nucleotides are TGTGCCAGCAGTTCACAGGAGTGGCGGGATGAAAAACTGTTTTTT.

This clonotype was seen more than once but under ten times. The chain carries TRBV13 and TRBJ2-1; D unclear. V dropped 6 bases and J dropped 7 bases, with 10 bases sitting between them. CDR3 size: 12 residues. Germline V lookup: CDR1 PRHDT, CDR2 FYEKMQ (reference sequence). CDR3 protein: CASRHAGNEQFF. In DNA, the CDR3 is TGTGCCAGCAGACACGCCGGGAATGAGCAGTTCTTC.

This clonotype was seen a handful of times. The V call is TRBV5-1, the J call TRBJ2-1; 9 bases map to TRBD2. Germline CDR1 is SGHRS and CDR2 is YFSETQ. The CDR3 sequence is 16 residues long. V lost 0 bases to trimming and J lost 7 bases; unmatched junction nucleotides: 8. CDR3: CASSLVVLAGQNEQFF. The CDR3, as DNA: TGCGCCAGCAGCTTGGTAGTACTAGCGGGCCAGAATGAGCAGTTCTTC.

CDR3 sequence reads: CSVEAGGTGGLVGELFF. The CDR3 DNA follows: TGCAGCGTTGAAGCCGGGGGTACAGGGGGCCTCGTCGGGGAGCTGTTTTTT. The chain combines TRBV29-1 with TRBJ2-2; 9 bases map to TRBD1. V lost 1 base, J lost 7 bases, and 13 bases stayed unmatched. This CDR3 spans 17 amino acids. Germline V gene lookup returns CDR1 SQVTM and CDR2 ANQGSEA.

This clonotype has more than one count but fewer than ten. The rearrangement links TRBV4-2 to TRBJ2-3, with 13 bases fitting TRBD2. The J segment lost 6 bases and the V segment lost 4 bases, leaving 7 bases of the junction unmatched. The CDR3 spans 16 residues. The V gene's germline CDR1 is LGHNA and CDR2 YNFKEQ. CDR3 DNA sequence: TGTGCCAGCAGCCCCTCACTAGCGGGGGGGCTTGATACGCAGTATTTT. It specifies CASSPSLAGGLDTQYF.

This clonotype occurred a few times. The chain recombines TRBV14 with TRBJ1-2; the match to TRBD1 covers 7 bases. This CDR3 contains 13 residues. Germline CDR1 and CDR2: SGHDN and FVKESK. Unmatched junction bases numbered 3, after V lost 5 bases and J lost 3 bases. The CDR3 sequence: CASSYTGDYGYTF. For the CDR3, the DNA is TGTGCCAGCAGCTATACAGGGGACTATGGCTACACCTTC.

This clonotype has more than one count but fewer than ten. The chain couples TRBV2 to TRBJ2-7; a weak D match, TRBD2 (5 bases). CDR3 length: 11 residues. Trimming removed 7 bases from V and 5 bases from J, with 9 bases in between. Germline lookup yields CDR1 SNHLY and CDR2 FYNNEI. The CDR3 protein is CASKAVHEQYF. In nucleotides, the CDR3 is TGTGCCAGCAAAGCGGTCCACGAGCAGTACTTC.

This clonotype was observed at least ten times. The V and J genes are TRBV5-1 and TRBJ2-2; D ambiguous. V dropped 5 bases and J dropped 6 bases, with 5 bases sitting between them. From germline, CDR1 is SGHRS and CDR2 YFSETQ. The CDR3 length is 11 residues. CDR3 in DNA: TGCGCCAGCAGAAGCCCCGGGGAGCTGTTTTTT. Translated, it gives CASRSPGELFF. The full variable domain, with the rest looked up from reference TRBV5-1 and TRBJ2-2, is KAGVTQTPRYLIKTRGQQVTLSCSPISGHRSVSWYQQTPGQGLQFLFEYFSETQRNKGNFPGRFSGRQFSNSRSEMNVSTLELGDSALYLCASRSPGELFFGEGSRLTVL.

The chain joins TRBV7-9 to TRBJ2-7, with D tentatively TRBD2 (5 bases). The V gene's germline CDR1 is SEHNR and CDR2 FQNEAQ (reference sequence). This CDR3 contains 15 residues. Trimming shortened V by 1 base and J by 3 bases, and 13 bases separated the two germline ends. The CDR3 reads CASSLGVGEVYEQYF. CDR3 nucleotides: TGTGCCAGCAGCTTAGGAGTCGGGGAAGTCTACGAGCAGTACTTC.

V and J are TRBV5-1 and TRBJ2-2; D uncertain. CDR3 size: 15 residues. From germline, CDR1 is SGHRS and CDR2 YFSETQ. V was shortened by 3 bases and J by 0 bases, with 9 bases between the two germline ends. The CDR3 DNA sequence: TGCGCCAGCAGCTCTATCTGGCCGAACACCGGGGAGCTGTTTTTT. This translates into CASSSIWPNTGELFF. Supplemented by reference TRBV5-1 and TRBJ2-2, the full variable domain reads KAGVTQTPRYLIKTRGQQVTLSCSPISGHRSVSWYQQTPGQGLQFLFEYFSETQRNKGNFPGRFSGRQFSNSRSEMNVSTLELGDSALYLCASSSIWPNTGELFFGEGSRLTVL.

This clonotype appeared many times. The chain couples TRBV7-6 to TRBJ1-6, with 7 bases fitting TRBD1. CDR3 length: 14 amino acids. Germline CDR1 reads SGHVS; CDR2 reads FNYEAQ. J lost 4 bases, V lost 4 bases, and 1 base had no gene match. The CDR3 loop is CASSSTGYNSPLHF. CDR3 DNA: TGTGCCAGCAGCTCGACAGGGTATAATTCACCCCTCCACTTT.

The chain links TRBV20-1 to TRBJ1-6; D not resolved. This CDR3 spans 12 amino acids. V lost 1 base to trimming and J lost 14 bases, with 12 bases between them. Germline-derived CDR1 and CDR2 are DFQATT and SNEGSKA (reference sequence). CDR3 nucleotide sequence: TGCAGTGCTAGAGTCCCGGAAGGATCCCTCCACTTT. Its translation: CSARVPEGSLHF.

This clonotype was counted a few times. V and J are TRBV20-1 and TRBJ2-3, with a tentative D call TRBD1 (6 bases). CDR1 is DFQATT, CDR2 SNEGSKA, per germline (reference sequence). Between the trimmed V and J ends, which lost 6 bases and 0 bases, there was a span of 16 bases. The CDR3 runs 15 residues. CDR3 nucleotide sequence: TGCAGTGCCAAGGGTCACAGGGCCAGCACAGATACGCAGTATTTT. Protein: CSAKGHRASTDTQYF.

The chain is built from TRBV27 and TRBJ1-5; D call uncertain. Trimming shortened V by 5 bases and J by 3 bases, and 11 bases separated the two germline ends. This CDR3 has 14 amino acids. Germline values: CDR1 MNHEY, CDR2 SMNVEV (reference sequence). CDR3 nucleotide sequence: TGTGCCAGCAGTCGCAGGTACGACAATCAGCCCCAGCATTTT. Amino acids: CASSRRYDNQPQHF.

The rearrangement links TRBV20-1 to TRBJ2-7, with TRBD1 identical over 7 bases. In germline, CDR1 is DFQATT, CDR2 SNEGSKA (reference sequence). J gave up 0 bases and V 3 bases, and 2 bases lay outside the gene matches. This CDR3 has 13 residues. Here the CDR3 reads CSARSGGSYEQYF. The CDR3 region has the DNA TGCAGTGCTAGGTCAGGGGGCTCCTACGAGCAGTACTTC.

There are many counts of this clonotype. The CDR3 DNA follows: TGTGCCAGCAGTTCGGACAGGGGCTCCTACGAGCAGTACTTC. Translated: CASSSDRGSYEQYF. This rearrangement joins TRBV12-3 or TRBV12-4 to TRBJ2-7, with 9 bases fitting TRBD1. V was pared by 4 bases and J by 0 bases, with 1 base of the junction left unmatched. This CDR3 has 14 amino acids.

This chain connects TRBV6-1 to TRBJ2-1; TRBD2 agrees at 11 bases. J was trimmed by 9 bases and V by 5 bases; bases with no gene match: 12. CDR3 length: 16 amino acids. The V gene's germline CDR1 is MNHNS and CDR2 SASEGT. CDR3 loop: CASSPPGSGGAVEQFF. The CDR3 nucleotides are TGTGCCAGCAGTCCCCCGGGTAGCGGGGGGGCGGTTGAGCAGTTCTTC.